The 4 T cell receptor beta chains presented below share a single source sample, sequenced in a study of cytomegalovirus exposure and HLA in healthy donors. Primers: 60 Vbeta forward and 13 Jbeta reverse. Assay used: immunoSEQ multiplex PCR; TCRdb lists only in-frame clones, some missing. The sample includes approximately 140,000 clones, around four fifths of them seen just once. Material for sequencing was PBMCs. The receptors derive from a boy younger than 10 in good health and CMV-seronegative.

This clone was counted a few times. The V call is TRBV6-4, the J call TRBJ2-6; possibly TRBD2 for D (5 bases). The V gene lost 3 bases and the J gene lost 3 bases, with 12 bases spanning the gap. Germline values: CDR1 MRHNA, CDR2 SNTAGT. This CDR3 has 16 residues. CDR3 in amino acids: CASSEGSGIGANVLTF. CDR3 sequence (DNA): TGTGCCAGCAGTGAGGGGTCGGGGATTGGGGCCAACGTCCTGACTTTC.

The chain has TRBV19 and TRBJ1-5, with 9 bases identical to TRBD1. Losses at the gene ends were 3 bases for V and 4 bases for J; bases not matched to a gene: 10. Germline lookup yields CDR1 LNHDA and CDR2 SQIVND (reference sequence). The CDR3 sequence is 17 residues long. The CDR3 coding sequence is TGTGCCAGTAGTATGAAGGGGCCGGGACAGGGAAATCAGCCCCAGCATTTT. Translating it yields CASSMKGPGQGNQPQHF.

The rearrangement joins TRBV7-2 to TRBJ1-1; D not certain. The germline V and J ends were trimmed by 5 bases and 11 bases, with 21 bases remaining between them. Germline CDR1 is SGHTA and CDR2 is FQGNSA. The CDR3 is 14 amino acids. This CDR3 is CASSQTGGPGAAFF. The CDR3 nucleotides read TGTGCCAGCAGCCAGACGGGAGGTCCAGGAGCGGCTTTCTTT. Filled out from reference TRBV7-2 and TRBJ1-1, the complete variable domain reads GAGVSQSPSNKVTEKGKDVELRCDPISGHTALYWYRQSLGQGLEFLIYFQGNSAPDKSGLPSDRFSAERTGGSVSTLTIQRTQQEDSAVYLCASSQTGGPGAAFFGQGTRLTVV.

This clone was detected only once. V gene TRBV29-1 combines with J gene TRBJ1-1; 10 positions match TRBD1. Losses at the gene ends were 3 bases for V and 11 bases for J; bases not matched to a gene: 9. The CDR3 extends over 13 amino acids. From germline, CDR1 is SQVTM and CDR2 ANQGSEA. The CDR3 region is CSVEGQGYRGAFF. The CDR3, as DNA: TGCAGCGTTGAGGGACAGGGGTACCGGGGGGCTTTCTTT.